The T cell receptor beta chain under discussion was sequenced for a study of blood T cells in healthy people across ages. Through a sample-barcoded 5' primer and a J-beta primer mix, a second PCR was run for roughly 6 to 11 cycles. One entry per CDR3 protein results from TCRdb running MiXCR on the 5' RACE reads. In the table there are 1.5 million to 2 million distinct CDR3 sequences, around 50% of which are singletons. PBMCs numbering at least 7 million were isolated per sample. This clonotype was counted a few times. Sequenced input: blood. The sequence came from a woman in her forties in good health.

DNA for the CDR3: TGTGCCAGCAGCTCAAACCGACTAGCCAAAAACATTCAGTACTTC. The encoded protein is CASSSNRLAKNIQYF. The chain is built from TRBV7-8 and TRBJ2-4, with D unresolved. CDR1 and CDR2 from the germline V gene are SGHVS and FQNEAQ. The CDR3 is 15 residues long. The germline V and J ends were trimmed by 4 bases and 0 bases, with 10 bases remaining between them.